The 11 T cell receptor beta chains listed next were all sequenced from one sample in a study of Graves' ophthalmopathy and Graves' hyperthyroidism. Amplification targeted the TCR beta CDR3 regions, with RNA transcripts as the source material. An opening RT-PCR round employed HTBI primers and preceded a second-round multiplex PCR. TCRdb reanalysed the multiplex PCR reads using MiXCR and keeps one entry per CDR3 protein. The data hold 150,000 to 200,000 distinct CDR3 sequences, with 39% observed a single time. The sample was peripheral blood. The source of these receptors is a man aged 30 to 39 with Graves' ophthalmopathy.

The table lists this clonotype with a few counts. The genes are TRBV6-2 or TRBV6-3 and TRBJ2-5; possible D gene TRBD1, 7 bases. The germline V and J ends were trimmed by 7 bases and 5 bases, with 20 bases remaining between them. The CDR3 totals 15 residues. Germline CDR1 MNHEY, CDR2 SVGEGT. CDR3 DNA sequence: TGTGCCAGCACCCTGGCGGGACAGCTAGGGGAGACCCAGTACTTC. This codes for CASTLAGQLGETQYF.

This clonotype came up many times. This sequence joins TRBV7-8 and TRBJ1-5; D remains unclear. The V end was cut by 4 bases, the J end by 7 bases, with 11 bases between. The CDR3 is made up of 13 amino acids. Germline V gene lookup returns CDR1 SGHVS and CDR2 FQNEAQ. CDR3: CASSSAEYQPQHF. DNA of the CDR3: TGTGCCAGCAGCTCAGCGGAATACCAGCCCCAGCATTTT.

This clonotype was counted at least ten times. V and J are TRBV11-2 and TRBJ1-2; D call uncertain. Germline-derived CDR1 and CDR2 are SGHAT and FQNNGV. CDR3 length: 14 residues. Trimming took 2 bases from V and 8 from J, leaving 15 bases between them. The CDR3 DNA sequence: TGTGCCAGCAGCTTAATAGTTCCAGCGGGCGGCTACACCTTC. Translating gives CASSLIVPAGGYTF.

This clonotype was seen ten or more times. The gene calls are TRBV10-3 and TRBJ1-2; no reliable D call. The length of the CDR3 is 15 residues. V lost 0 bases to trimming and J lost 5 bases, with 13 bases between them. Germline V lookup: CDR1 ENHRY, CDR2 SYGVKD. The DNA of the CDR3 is TGTGCCATCAGTGAGTCTGTGTCCGGTAATTATGGCTACACCTTC. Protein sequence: CAISESVSGNYGYTF.

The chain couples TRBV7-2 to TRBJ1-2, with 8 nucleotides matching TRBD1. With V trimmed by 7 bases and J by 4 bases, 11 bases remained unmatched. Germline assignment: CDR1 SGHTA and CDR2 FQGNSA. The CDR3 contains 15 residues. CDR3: CASTMGSGGFYGYTF. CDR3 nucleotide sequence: TGTGCCAGCACCATGGGGTCAGGGGGCTTCTATGGCTACACCTTC. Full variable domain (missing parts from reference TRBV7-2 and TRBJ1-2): GAGVSQSPSNKVTEKGKDVELRCDPISGHTALYWYRQSLGQGLEFLIYFQGNSAPDKSGLPSDRFSAERTGGSVSTLTIQRTQQEDSAVYLCASTMGSGGFYGYTFGSGTRLTVV.

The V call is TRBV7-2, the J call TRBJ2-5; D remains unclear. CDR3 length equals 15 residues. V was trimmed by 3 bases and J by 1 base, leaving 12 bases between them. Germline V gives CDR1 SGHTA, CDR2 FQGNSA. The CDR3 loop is CASSFDGRLQETQYF. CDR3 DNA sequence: TGTGCCAGCAGCTTCGATGGGCGGCTCCAAGAGACCCAGTACTTC. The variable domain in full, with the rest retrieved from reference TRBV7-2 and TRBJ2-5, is GAGVSQSPSNKVTEKGKDVELRCDPISGHTALYWYRQSLGQGLEFLIYFQGNSAPDKSGLPSDRFSAERTGGSVSTLTIQRTQQEDSAVYLCASSFDGRLQETQYFGPGTRLLVL.

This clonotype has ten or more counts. The CDR3: CATSDPSQSSYEQYF. CDR3 bases: TGTGCCACCAGTGACCCTTCACAGAGCTCCTACGAGCAGTACTTC. V and J are TRBV24-1 and TRBJ2-7; no reliable D call. Germline CDR1 reads KGHDR; CDR2 reads SFDVKD. Trimming took off 4 bases at V and 0 bases at J, with 12 bases between the two ends. This CDR3 is built from 15 residues.

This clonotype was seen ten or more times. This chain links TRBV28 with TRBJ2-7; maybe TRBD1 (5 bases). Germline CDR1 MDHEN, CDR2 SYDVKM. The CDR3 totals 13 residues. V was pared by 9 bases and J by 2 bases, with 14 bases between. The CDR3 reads CASSADRAYEQYF. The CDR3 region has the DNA TGTGCCAGTAGTGCAGACAGAGCCTACGAGCAGTACTTC.

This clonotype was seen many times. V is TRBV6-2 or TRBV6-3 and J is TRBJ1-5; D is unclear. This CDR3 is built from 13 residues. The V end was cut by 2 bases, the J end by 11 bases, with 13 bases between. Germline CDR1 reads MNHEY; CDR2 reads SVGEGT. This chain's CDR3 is CASSYPDVSAQHF. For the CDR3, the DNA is TGTGCCAGCAGTTACCCGGACGTTAGCGCCCAGCATTTT.

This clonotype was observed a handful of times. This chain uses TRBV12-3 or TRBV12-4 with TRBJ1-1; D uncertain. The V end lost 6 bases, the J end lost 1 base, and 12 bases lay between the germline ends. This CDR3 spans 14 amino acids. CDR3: CASRTWVGNTEAFF. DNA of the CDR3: TGTGCCAGCAGGACCTGGGTGGGGAACACTGAAGCTTTCTTT.

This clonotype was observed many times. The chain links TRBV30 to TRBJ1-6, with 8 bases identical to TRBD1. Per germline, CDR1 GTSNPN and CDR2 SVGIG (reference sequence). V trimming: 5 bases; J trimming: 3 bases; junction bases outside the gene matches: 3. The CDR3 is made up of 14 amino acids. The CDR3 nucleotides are TGTGCCTGGGAAGGGACAGGCTATAATTCACCCCTCCACTTT. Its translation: CAWEGTGYNSPLHF.